A single sample is the source of the 3 T cell receptor beta chains below, sequenced in a study of T cell repertoires in cytomegalovirus infection. No antigens are known for them. TCRdb passed the reads through MiXCR, listing each CDR3 protein once. The table records approximately 350,000 distinct CDR3 sequences, approximately 30% of them present only once. Sequences were derived from cultured PBMCs, sampled from culture after CMV antigen stimulation. The source is a human donor in good health (CMV status not recorded). Some clones in this sample may be carry-over from other donors' samples.

This clonotype has more than one count but fewer than ten. The CDR3 bases are TGTGCCAGCATCTCCCTACTAGCGGGGATCACAGATACGCAGTATTTT. As protein: CASISLLAGITDTQYF. The rearrangement joins TRBV7-9 to TRBJ2-3; TRBD2 matches at 10 bases. The CDR3 covers 16 residues. CDR1 and CDR2 from the germline V gene are SEHNR and FQNEAQ (reference sequence). The ends lost 7 bases at V and 2 bases at J; junction bases unmatched: 9.

The chain is built from TRBV5-1 and TRBJ2-7, with D hard to call. The CDR3 contains 14 residues. V was shortened by 0 bases and J by 3 bases, with 10 bases between the two germline ends. Germline CDR1 and CDR2: SGHRS and YFSETQ. CDR3 nucleotides: TGCGCCAGCAGCTTGGTGGGTGAACTCTACGAGCAGTACTTC. It specifies CASSLVGELYEQYF.

The sample holds a few counts of this clonotype. This chain links TRBV7-2 with TRBJ2-3; D is undetermined. This CDR3 has 15 residues. Germline V lookup: CDR1 SGHTA, CDR2 FQGNSA. V dropped 2 bases and J dropped 0 bases, with 9 bases sitting between them. The CDR3 is CASSLSSQSTDTQYF. As DNA, the CDR3 is TGTGCCAGCAGCTTAAGCTCTCAGAGCACAGATACGCAGTATTTT.